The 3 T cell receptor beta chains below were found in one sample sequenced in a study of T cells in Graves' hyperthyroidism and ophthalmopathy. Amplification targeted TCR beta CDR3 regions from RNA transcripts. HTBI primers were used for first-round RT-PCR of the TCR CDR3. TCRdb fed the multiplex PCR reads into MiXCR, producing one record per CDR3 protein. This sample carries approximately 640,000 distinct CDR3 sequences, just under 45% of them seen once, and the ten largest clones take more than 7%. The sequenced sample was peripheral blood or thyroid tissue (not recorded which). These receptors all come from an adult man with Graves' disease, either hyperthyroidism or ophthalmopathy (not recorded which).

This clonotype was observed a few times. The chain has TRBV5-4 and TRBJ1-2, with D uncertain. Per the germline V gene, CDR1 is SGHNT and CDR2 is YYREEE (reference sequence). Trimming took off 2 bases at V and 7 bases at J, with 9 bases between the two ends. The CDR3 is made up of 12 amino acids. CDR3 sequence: CASSLPLRGYTF. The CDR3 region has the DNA TGTGCCAGCAGCTTACCCCTCCGTGGCTACACCTTC.

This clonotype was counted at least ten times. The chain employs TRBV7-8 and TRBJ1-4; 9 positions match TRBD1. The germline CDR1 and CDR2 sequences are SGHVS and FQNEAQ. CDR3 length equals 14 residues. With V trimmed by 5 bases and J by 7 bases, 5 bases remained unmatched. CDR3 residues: CASSEGQGAEKLFF. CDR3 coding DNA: TGTGCCAGCAGCGAGGGACAGGGAGCTGAAAAACTGTTTTTT.

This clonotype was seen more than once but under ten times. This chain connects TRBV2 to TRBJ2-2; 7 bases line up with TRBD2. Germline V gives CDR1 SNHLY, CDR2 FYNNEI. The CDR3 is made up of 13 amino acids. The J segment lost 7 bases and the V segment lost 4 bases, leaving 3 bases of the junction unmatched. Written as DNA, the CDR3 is TGTGCCAGCAGTGGTAGCGGGTACGGGGAGCTGTTTTTT. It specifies CASSGSGYGELFF.